A single sample gave rise to the 4 T cell receptor beta chains below, sequenced in a study of cytomegalovirus exposure and HLA in healthy donors. The PCR ran on 60 Vbeta and 13 Jbeta primers. Here immunoSEQ multiplex PCR was the method, and the copy in TCRdb shows in-frame clones only, minus some. Here the sample spans approximately 92,000 clones, 81% being singletons. Sequenced input: PBMCs. Receptors originate from a woman in her sixties or seventies in good health and CMV-seropositive.

This chain connects TRBV4-3 to TRBJ2-1, with D perhaps TRBD2 (6 bases). Germline assignment: CDR1 LGHNA and CDR2 YSLEER. V shed 0 bases and J shed 0 bases, with 9 bases lying between them. There are 16 residues in the CDR3. CDR3 DNA: TGCGCCAGCAGCCAAGATTACGGGAGCTCCTACAATGAGCAGTTCTTC. Its protein product is CASSQDYGSSYNEQFF.

This clone was found a few times. V gene TRBV5-5 combines with J gene TRBJ1-1, with unresolved D. This CDR3 region has 15 residues. Trimming took off 4 bases at V and 4 bases at J, with 17 bases between the two ends. Germline V gene lookup returns CDR1 SGHKS and CDR2 YYEKEE (reference sequence). The CDR3 bases are TGTGCCAGCAGCCCAACGCAGGATCCCGCCACTGAAGCTTTCTTT. Amino acid sequence: CASSPTQDPATEAFF.

The rearrangement uses TRBV14 and TRBJ2-3; D remains unclear. This CDR3 comprises 14 residues. V shed 4 bases and J shed 1 base, with 9 bases lying between them. The germline V gene encodes CDR1 SGHDN and CDR2 FVKESK. DNA for the CDR3: TGTGCCAGCAGCCCCTACCGGGGCACAGATACGCAGTATTTT. This sequence encodes CASSPYRGTDTQYF.

The rearrangement links TRBV21-1 to TRBJ2-1; the table's D call, TRBD2, has no DNA check behind it. TRBV21-1 is classified as a pseudogene. The CDR3 has 17 amino acids. CDR3 sequence reads: CASTYPVLPGMYNEQFF. CDR3 DNA: TGTGCCAGCACCTACCCTGTCCTTCCGGGAATGTACAATGAGCAGTTCTTC.